A single sample gave rise to the 8 T cell receptor beta chains below, sequenced in a study of blood T cells in healthy people across ages. Sample-barcoded 5' priming and a J-beta primer mix drove a second PCR of roughly 6 to 12 cycles. TCRdb recomputed calls from the 5' RACE reads with MiXCR, one row per CDR3 protein. Of roughly 700,000 distinct CDR3 sequences listed, 32% are singletons. What was sequenced was blood. These receptors were taken from a woman aged 80 or older in good health.

This chain connects TRBV7-9 to TRBJ1-1, with a possible D match to TRBD1 (5 bases). Deletions cut 5 bases from V and 5 bases from J, with 15 bases between. In germline, CDR1 is SEHNR, CDR2 FQNEAQ (reference sequence). The CDR3 is made up of 14 amino acids. Here the CDR3 reads CASSHLKAGTEAFF. The CDR3 coding sequence is TGTGCCAGCAGCCATTTGAAAGCAGGGACTGAAGCTTTCTTT.

Comments on this clonotype: Since a much larger clone is just one base distant, this may be a read error. The chain employs TRBV12-3 or TRBV12-4 and TRBJ1-5, with D hard to call. V lost 6 bases and J lost 4, with 10 bases in between. This CDR3 has 13 residues. The CDR3 region is CASRLVENQPQHF. CDR3 nucleotide sequence: TGTGCCAGCAGGTTGGTCGAGAATCAGCCCCAGCATTTT.

Points on this clonotype: One junction end disagrees with the germline gene, perhaps due to a read error. The chain is built from TRBV20-1 and TRBJ2-5, with TRBD2 identical over 11 bases. Looked up from germline, CDR1 is DFQATT and CDR2 is SNEGSKA (reference sequence). This CDR3 has 16 residues. This CDR3 is CSASDRLAGIEEAQYF. CDR3 bases: TGCAGTGCTAGCGATCGACTAGCGGGAATCGAAGAGGCCCAGTACTTC.

The sample holds many counts of this clonotype. The CDR3 reads CASKIDSSYEQYF. The CDR3 DNA is TGTGCCAGCAAGATAGACAGCTCCTACGAGCAGTACTTC. The V gene is TRBV28, the J gene TRBJ2-7; a weak D match, TRBD1 (5 bases). V gave up 7 bases and J gave up 0 bases, with 10 bases separating them. Germline V CDR1 and CDR2: MDHEN, SYDVKM. CDR3 size: 13 residues.

V gene TRBV27 combines with J gene TRBJ2-7; 7 bases fit TRBD1. This CDR3 comprises 14 residues. CDR1 and CDR2 (germline): MNHEY, SMNVEV (reference sequence). The V gene end was trimmed by 4 bases and the J gene end by 1 base; junction bases not matched to a gene: 4. Here the CDR3 reads CASSWDSQSYEQYF. The CDR3 DNA follows: TGTGCCAGCAGTTGGGACAGTCAATCCTACGAGCAGTACTTC.

The chain carries TRBV2 and TRBJ1-2; no firm D call. Germline values: CDR1 SNHLY, CDR2 FYNNEI. The CDR3 is 12 amino acids. V gave up 2 bases and J gave up 4 bases, with 5 bases separating them. CDR3 sequence (DNA): TGTGCCAGCAGTGAATGGAGCTATGGCTACACCTTC. Encoded protein: CASSEWSYGYTF.

This clonotype was detected many times. The genes are TRBV28 and TRBJ2-1; D is unclear. There are 13 residues in the CDR3. Trimming shortened V by 3 bases and J by 8 bases, and 11 bases separated the two germline ends. Germline V gives CDR1 MDHEN, CDR2 SYDVKM. The CDR3 loop is CASSLPIPHEQFF. CDR3 coding DNA: TGTGCCAGCAGTTTGCCTATCCCACATGAGCAGTTCTTC.

This clonotype was seen a few times. The chain links TRBV4-1 to TRBJ1-1; TRBD1 is a possible D gene (5 bases). V lost 1 base and J 1 base, leaving 13 bases between the germline ends. The CDR3 is made up of 16 amino acids. CDR1 and CDR2 from the germline V gene are MGHRA and YSYEKL. This CDR3 reads CASSQAGGGGNTEAFF. CDR3 nucleotide sequence: TGCGCCAGCAGCCAAGCGGGGGGTGGTGGGAACACTGAAGCTTTCTTT.